These 31 T cell receptor beta chains share one sample of origin, sequenced in a study of T-cell reconstitution after alpha-beta-depleted transplantation in children. TCRbeta library preparation incorporated unique molecular identifiers. TCRdb analysed the PCR reads with MiXCR anew, one entry per CDR3 protein. This table has 500,000 or so distinct CDR3 sequences, approximately 30% appearing once. Sequencing was performed on PBMCs from the stem cell graft donor, taken from the stem cell graft. The receptor set was obtained from a human donor who donated a stem cell graft to a child with aplastic anemia.

The V call is TRBV4-3, the J call TRBJ1-2; no definite D call. This CDR3 has 14 residues. Germline assignment: CDR1 LGHNA and CDR2 YSLEER. Trimming took off 0 bases at V and 5 bases at J, with 10 bases between the two ends. CDR3 protein: CASSQDTPGYGYTF. The CDR3 coding sequence is TGCGCCAGCAGCCAAGATACCCCCGGGTATGGCTACACCTTC.

The chain has TRBV20-1 and TRBJ2-7; 14 bases agree with TRBD2. J gave up 2 bases and V 6 bases, and 6 bases lay outside the gene matches. The CDR3 has 15 residues. CDR1 and CDR2 from the germline V gene are DFQATT and SNEGSKA (reference sequence). The CDR3 region has the DNA TGCAGTGCGTGGACTAGCGGGAGGTCCCCCTACGAGCAGTACTTC. Amino acids: CSAWTSGRSPYEQYF.

This clonotype appeared many times. The rearrangement joins TRBV7-8 to TRBJ2-1; D possibly matches TRBD1 or TRBD2 (6 bases each). The CDR3 spans 14 residues. Germline V gives CDR1 SGHVS, CDR2 FQNEAQ. V lost 3 bases and J lost 8, with 14 bases in between. The DNA for the CDR3 is TGTGCCAGCAGCTTTGAGGAGGGGGTGGATGAGCAGTTCTTC. Protein product: CASSFEEGVDEQFF.

A word on this clonotype: At one end the junction does not follow the germline gene, possibly because of a read error. The CDR3 bases are TGCAGCGTTTCTTTAACCGGGGCCAGCTTT. Translated: CSVSLTGASF. The V gene is TRBV29-1, the J gene TRBJ1-1, with D possibly TRBD1 on 5 matching bases. Germline lookup yields CDR1 SQVTM and CDR2 ANQGSEA. The length of the CDR3 is 10 residues. Together with reference TRBV29-1 and TRBJ1-1, the CDR3 gives the full variable domain: SAVISQKPSRDICQRGTSLTIQCQVDSQVTMMFWYRQQPGQSLTLIATANQGSEATYESGFVIDKFPISRPNLTFSTLTVSNMSPEDSSIYLCSVSLTGASFGQGTRLTVV.

This chain links TRBV9 with TRBJ1-4, with unresolved D. Per the germline V gene, CDR1 is SGDLS and CDR2 is YYNGEE. The CDR3 contains 14 residues. Trimming cost V 4 bases and J 3 bases, with 10 bases left between them. The CDR3 here is CASSTPGANEKLFF. Here the CDR3 DNA reads TGTGCCAGCAGCACCCCCGGGGCTAATGAAAAACTGTTTTTT.

CDR3 residues: CSAASSVVSLEQISYEQYF. CDR3 sequence (DNA): TGCAGTGCTGCCAGTTCCGTGGTTTCCCTAGAACAGATCTCCTACGAGCAGTACTTC. The chain couples TRBV20-1 to TRBJ2-7, with no clear D. Germline CDR1 and CDR2: DFQATT and SNEGSKA (reference sequence). This CDR3 is built from 19 residues. V was shortened by 5 bases and J by 0 bases, with 29 bases between the two germline ends.

This chain uses TRBV18 with TRBJ1-2; weak D call: TRBD1 (5 bases). CDR3 length: 15 amino acids. Germline CDR1 reads KGHSH; CDR2 reads LQKENI. The ends were cut back, 3 bases at V and 8 bases at J, with 19 bases in the middle. CDR3 nucleotide sequence: TGTGCCAGCTCACCCGCCCAAAAGGGGAGTAACGGCTACACCTTC. It translates to CASSPAQKGSNGYTF.

This rearrangement joins TRBV18 to TRBJ1-4; D is perhaps TRBD1 (5 bases). Trimming took off 0 bases at V and 1 base at J, with 15 bases between the two ends. CDR3 size: 18 residues. CDR1 is KGHSH, CDR2 LQKENI, per germline. In DNA form, the CDR3 reads TGTGCCAGCTCACCACCAGCAGGGTACTCCAGAACTAATGAAAAACTGTTTTTT. Its protein product is CASSPPAGYSRTNEKLFF.

This chain joins TRBV29-1 and TRBJ2-1; unclear D gene. V lost 4 bases and J 4 bases, leaving 11 bases between the germline ends. Germline CDR1 SQVTM, CDR2 ANQGSEA. This CDR3 contains 13 residues. In DNA, the CDR3 is TGCAGCGTTGGATATGGTAATTACAATGAGCAGTTCTTC. This codes for CSVGYGNYNEQFF.

The CDR3 coding sequence is TGCAGTGCTAGGGTACAGGGGGCCTACACTGAAGCTTTCTTT. This encodes CSARVQGAYTEAFF. The rearrangement joins TRBV20-1 to TRBJ1-1; 9 bases line up with TRBD1. V lost 3 bases and J lost 3; bases outside the gene matches: 5. CDR1 is DFQATT, CDR2 SNEGSKA, per germline (reference sequence). The CDR3 is made up of 14 amino acids.

This clonotype has only a few counts. The chain combines TRBV20-1 with TRBJ1-5; 7 bases agree with TRBD1. The CDR3 sequence is 16 residues long. Trimming removed 3 bases from V and 1 base from J; junction bases left unmatched: 9. Germline CDR1 and CDR2: DFQATT and SNEGSKA (reference sequence). The CDR3 DNA reads as TGCAGTGCTAGCAGGCAGGGGGGGACAAGCAATCAGCCCCAGCATTTT. Translation gives CSASRQGGTSNQPQHF.

This chain connects TRBV18 to TRBJ2-5; no firm D call. Trimming left V 0 bases short and J 12 bases short, with 14 bases between. CDR1 is KGHSH, CDR2 LQKENI, per germline. The CDR3 totals 13 residues. CDR3 sequence: CASSPPESQEEYF. The CDR3 DNA follows: TGTGCCAGCTCACCACCGGAGTCACAAGAGGAGTACTTC.

This rearrangement joins TRBV23-1 to TRBJ1-1; D is uncertain. TRBV23-1 is an open reading frame, and its role is uncertain. V was trimmed by 0 bases and J by 0 bases, leaving 14 bases between them. This CDR3 comprises 17 residues. The CDR3 loop reads CASSQSEGPFMNTEAFF. The DNA for the CDR3 is TGCGCCAGCAGTCAATCTGAAGGTCCCTTCATGAACACTGAAGCTTTCTTT.

This clonotype appeared once. V gene TRBV24-1 combines with J gene TRBJ2-3; 7 bases are shared with TRBD2. The CDR3 length is 17 residues. The V gene end was trimmed by 3 bases and the J gene end by 1 base; junction bases not matched to a gene: 9. CDR1 and CDR2 (germline): KGHDR, SFDVKD. The CDR3 sequence: CATSDGAGGERTDTQYF. CDR3 DNA sequence: TGTGCCACCAGTGATGGCGCTGGGGGGGAGCGCACAGATACGCAGTATTTT.

The chain recombines TRBV3-1 with TRBJ2-1; 12 nucleotides agree with TRBD2. CDR1 is LGHDT, CDR2 YNNKEL, per germline (reference sequence). This CDR3 is 15 amino acids long. Losses at the gene ends were 5 bases for V and 3 bases for J; bases not matched to a gene: 2. The CDR3, as DNA: TGTGCCAGCAGCTCTAGCGGGAGGGTCTACAATGAGCAGTTCTTC. Protein: CASSSSGRVYNEQFF.

This clonotype was recorded a few times. The CDR3 is CASSLRQGAPVTEAFF. The CDR3 DNA reads as TGTGCCAGCAGCCTAAGACAGGGGGCGCCGGTCACTGAAGCTTTCTTT. The chain couples TRBV6-1 to TRBJ1-1; 10 bases align to TRBD1. Germline V gene data show CDR1 as MNHNS and CDR2 as SASEGT. The ends lost 6 bases at V and 4 bases at J; junction bases unmatched: 11. This CDR3 has 16 amino acids.

The V call is TRBV12-3 or TRBV12-4, the J call TRBJ2-1, with 7 bases matching TRBD2. The V and J ends lost 6 bases and 7 bases, in that order; junction bases with no gene match: 6. This CDR3 has 13 amino acids. The DNA for the CDR3 is TGTGCCAGCAGACGACTAGCTTTAAATGAGCAGTTCTTC. This codes for CASRRLALNEQFF.

The J gene is TRBJ2-3, the V gene TRBV4-3; perhaps TRBD2 as D (7 bases). The V gene lost 1 base and the J gene lost 6 bases, with 14 bases spanning the gap. The germline gives CDR1 LGHNA, CDR2 YSLEER. The CDR3 consists of 15 residues. The CDR3 DNA follows: TGCGCCAGCAGCCAAGGGGGGGGCCCGGGGGATACGCAGTATTTT. Protein: CASSQGGGPGDTQYF.

In this sample, this clonotype turned up many times. V usage is TRBV20-1 and J usage is TRBJ2-1, with 11 bases aligning to TRBD2. This CDR3 has 15 residues. Germline CDR1 DFQATT, CDR2 SNEGSKA (reference sequence). The J segment lost 6 bases and the V segment lost 4 bases, leaving 8 bases of the junction unmatched. This CDR3 is CSATGTSGNPNEQFF. CDR3 DNA: TGCAGTGCTACAGGGACTAGCGGAAACCCCAATGAGCAGTTCTTC.

The chain combines TRBV5-6 with TRBJ1-2; D gene unclear. Trimming cost V 6 bases and J 8 bases, with 14 bases left between them. CDR1 and CDR2 (germline): SGHDT, YYEEEE. This CDR3 contains 12 residues. DNA for the CDR3: TGTGCCAGCATCAGGCTAGGCGGCGGCTACACCTTC. Translated, it gives CASIRLGGGYTF.

This clonotype was found a few times. The chain joins TRBV21-1 to TRBJ2-7. TRBV21-1 is a listed pseudogene. This CDR3 region has 14 residues. The CDR3 coding sequence is TGTGCCAGCAGCAAAGGGTCACCTTCCTACGAGCAGTACTTC. Its translation: CASSKGSPSYEQYF.

This chain joins TRBV24-1 and TRBJ2-1, with 12 bases aligning to TRBD2. This CDR3 has 16 residues. The V segment lost 5 bases and the J segment 4 bases; nucleotides outside the gene matches: 5. Germline V gene data show CDR1 as KGHDR and CDR2 as SFDVKD. CDR3 coding DNA: TGTGCCACCAGTGCCCGGGGACTAGCGGGTTACAATGAGCAGTTCTTC. It translates to CATSARGLAGYNEQFF.

The rearrangement links TRBV28 to TRBJ1-1; no clear D gene. The CDR3 runs 11 residues. Trimming stripped 7 bases from V and 6 bases from J, with 9 bases between. Looked up from germline, CDR1 is MDHEN and CDR2 is SYDVKM. CDR3 nucleotides: TGTGCCAGCACGGACTGGGCTGAAGCTTTCTTT. Protein: CASTDWAEAFF.

The rearrangement uses TRBV18 and TRBJ1-1; D is uncertain. CDR3 size: 18 residues. The V gene's germline CDR1 is KGHSH and CDR2 LQKENI. Trimming shortened V by 3 bases and J by 5 bases, and 25 bases separated the two germline ends. The CDR3 spells CASSPAGLYRGSGTEAFF. The DNA of the CDR3 is TGTGCCAGCTCACCGGCAGGATTGTACCGTGGGAGTGGGACTGAAGCTTTCTTT.

The chain is built from TRBV12-3 or TRBV12-4 and TRBJ1-6; tentatively, D is TRBD1 (6 bases). This CDR3 contains 14 residues. Trimming cost V 4 bases and J 9 bases, with 13 bases left between them. The CDR3 reads CASSYQEGGSPLHF. Here the CDR3 DNA reads TGTGCCAGCAGTTACCAGGAAGGGGGTTCACCCCTCCACTTT.

The chain links TRBV5-1 to TRBJ2-1; 10 nucleotides line up with TRBD1. CDR1 SGHRS and CDR2 YFSETQ come from the germline V gene. The length of the CDR3 is 15 residues. J lost 10 bases, V lost 6 bases, and 13 bases had no gene match. CDR3 coding DNA: TGCGCCAGCACCCTTGACAGGGGGCTAGGGGGAGAGCAGTTCTTC. This codes for CASTLDRGLGGEQFF.

The chain uses TRBV11-2 and TRBJ2-1, with TRBD2 matching 8 bases. CDR1 is SGHAT and CDR2 is FQNNGV in the germline V gene. V shed 1 base and J 3 bases; nucleotides not matched to a gene: 14. The CDR3 extends over 19 amino acids. The CDR3 sequence is CASSLVRSGLGSHYNEQFF. CDR3 nucleotide sequence: TGTGCCAGCAGCTTAGTTCGGTCGGGACTAGGGTCCCACTACAATGAGCAGTTCTTC.

This clonotype was detected a few times. The chain links TRBV5-5 to TRBJ2-7; no firm D call. CDR3 size: 9 residues. Deletions cut 8 bases from V and 7 bases from J, with 7 bases between. Looked up from germline, CDR1 is SGHKS and CDR2 is YYEKEE (reference sequence). CDR3: CARCGEQYV. DNA for the CDR3: TGTGCCAGGTGTGGGGAGCAGTACGTC.

The chain couples TRBV4-3 to TRBJ1-1, with no clear D. V was clipped by 2 bases and J by 1 base, with 11 bases between them. CDR1 is LGHNA, CDR2 YSLEER, per germline. CDR3 length: 15 residues. CDR3 protein: CASSQYVARNTEAFF. The CDR3 DNA reads as TGCGCCAGCAGCCAATACGTCGCTAGGAACACTGAAGCTTTCTTT.

This clonotype came up once. The chain has TRBV6-6 and TRBJ1-5, with no clear D. With 7 bases removed from V and 0 bases from J, the gap between germline ends came to 7 bases. CDR3 length: 13 residues. Germline CDR1 reads MNHNY; CDR2 reads SVGAGI (reference sequence). The CDR3 here is CASIVGSNQPQHF. The DNA for the CDR3 is TGTGCCAGCATCGTGGGTAGCAATCAGCCCCAGCATTTT.

V gene TRBV28 combines with J gene TRBJ2-7, with 7 bases matching TRBD2. This CDR3 is 15 amino acids long. CDR1 and CDR2 from the germline V gene are MDHEN and SYDVKM. V shed 5 bases and J 0 bases; nucleotides not matched to a gene: 7. CDR3 in amino acids: CASSMTGTNSYEQYF. For the CDR3, the DNA is TGTGCCAGCAGTATGACCGGGACTAACTCCTACGAGCAGTACTTC.